A single sample is the source of the 7 T cell receptor beta chains below, sequenced in a study of metastatic and nonmetastatic thyroid tumors (dated by TCRdb to the early 2020s). The library was obtained by PCR. The instrument was an Illumina HiSeq 4000. TCRdb trimmed the raw reads at Q25, called clones with MiXCR and kept productive beta chains. The sample table lists more than 13,000 clones, 25% to 30% of them with a count of one. About half of the sample belongs to the ten largest clones. No treatment had been received by any patient before thyroid surgery. The material sequenced was tumor tissue. The receptors shown here come from a male donor with papillary thyroid cancer or a benign thyroid nodule (not recorded which). Some clones in this sample may be carry-over from other donors' samples.

In this sample, this clone turned up a few times. A much more abundant neighbour one base away suggests this may be a read error. The gene calls are TRBV6-1 and TRBJ2-1, with 11 bases that match TRBD2. Per the germline V gene, CDR1 is MNHNS and CDR2 is SASEGT. This CDR3 has 14 residues. V was clipped by 10 bases and J by 10 bases; unmatched bases: 12. CDR3 DNA sequence: TGTGCCATCCGACCTAGCGGGGGGTCAGGGGAGCAGTTCTTC. Translated, it gives CAIRPSGGSGEQFF.

The chain joins TRBV6-5 to TRBJ2-1; D may correspond to TRBD1 or TRBD2 (5 bases each). This CDR3 region has 13 residues. The V end lost 5 bases, the J end lost 4 bases, and 9 bases lay between the germline ends. CDR1 and CDR2 from the germline V gene are MNHEY and SVGAGI. CDR3 amino acids: CASSTEGYNEQFF. For the CDR3, the DNA is TGTGCCAGCAGTACCGAGGGGTACAATGAGCAGTTCTTC.

This clone has ten or more counts. V and J are TRBV12-3 or TRBV12-4 and TRBJ2-5; unclear D gene. V was cut by 0 bases and J by 5 bases, with 4 bases left in between. CDR3 length: 12 residues. CDR3 sequence: CASSLAVETQYF. As DNA, the CDR3 is TGTGCCAGCAGTTTAGCTGTGGAGACCCAGTACTTC.

Notes on this clone: The junction departs from the called germline gene at one end, perhaps through a read error. This CDR3 is CASSGYFGTTTIEKLFF. CDR3 in DNA: TGTGCCAGCAGTGGCTATTTTGGGACAACAACTATTGAAAAACTGTTTTTT. The chain links TRBV6-1 to TRBJ1-4; tentatively, D is TRBD1 (6 bases). The V gene's germline CDR1 is MNHNS and CDR2 SASEGT. This CDR3 spans 17 amino acids.

A word on this clone: Just one base apart from a much larger clone, this may be a read error. Other DNA sequences within the sample encode an identical CDR3. The rearrangement links TRBV7-9 to TRBJ1-1, with 7 bases lining up with TRBD1. Per germline, CDR1 SEHNR and CDR2 FQNEAQ (reference sequence). The CDR3 spans 13 residues. The CDR3 reads CASSRGDSTEAFF. CDR3 nucleotide sequence: TGTGCCAGCAGCCGCGGGGACAGTACTGAGGCTTTCTTT.

In its sample, this clone was seen many times. The chain recombines TRBV19 with TRBJ1-6; D is perhaps TRBD1 (6 bases). The CDR3 sequence is 14 residues long. The V gene lost 2 bases and the J gene lost 11 bases, with 13 bases spanning the gap. From germline, CDR1 is LNHDA and CDR2 SQIVND (reference sequence). CDR3 bases: TGTGCCAGTAGTATACAGGGGAATAGGACACCCCTCCACTTT. Translating gives CASSIQGNRTPLHF.

V and J are TRBV24-1 and TRBJ2-2; D ambiguous. The germline V and J ends were trimmed by 3 bases and 8 bases, with 15 bases remaining between them. The V gene's germline CDR1 is KGHDR and CDR2 SFDVKD. CDR3 size: 15 residues. Here the CDR3 reads CATSDGGSVSGELFF. The CDR3 nucleotides are TGTGCCACCAGTGATGGTGGTTCTGTCTCTGGGGAGCTGTTTTTT.